The 18 T cell receptor beta chains presented below share a single source sample, sequenced in a study of PD-L1 blockade in urothelial cancer. Generated by immunoSEQ multiplex PCR, the TCRdb table keeps only in-frame clones and is missing some. Among about 52,000 clones listed, about 87% were seen once. The sample consisted of PBMCs, taken around atezolizumab (anti-PD-L1) treatment. The receptor set was obtained from a man between 35 and 55 years old with urothelial cancer.

The genes are TRBV14 and TRBJ2-6; a weak D match, TRBD2 (6 bases). CDR3 length: 18 amino acids. Trimming cost V 4 bases and J 0 bases, with 16 bases left between them. Germline-derived CDR1 and CDR2 are SGHDN and FVKESK. The CDR3 loop reads CASSPTGTHNSGANVLTF. The DNA for the CDR3 is TGTGCCAGCAGCCCGACCGGGACTCATAACTCTGGGGCCAACGTCCTGACTTTC.

The chain recombines TRBV19 with TRBJ1-5, with 12 positions matching TRBD1. The ends lost 5 bases at V and 4 bases at J; junction bases unmatched: 6. CDR1 is LNHDA and CDR2 is SQIVND in the germline V gene (reference sequence). The CDR3 consists of 16 residues. CDR3 loop: CASSPGTGGANQPQHF. CDR3 sequence (DNA): TGTGCCAGTAGTCCCGGGACAGGGGGCGCGAATCAGCCCCAGCATTTT.

In its sample, this clone was seen a few times. The V and J genes are TRBV18 and TRBJ2-1; D is perhaps TRBD2 (5 bases). The CDR3 spans 15 residues. In germline, CDR1 is KGHSH, CDR2 LQKENI. V was pared by 3 bases and J by 2 bases, with 11 bases between. The CDR3 DNA follows: TGTGCCAGCTCACCGGGAGTTACTACCTACAATGAGCAGTTCTTC. The encoded protein is CASSPGVTTYNEQFF. Based on the CDR3 plus reference TRBV18 and TRBJ2-1, the full variable domain is NAGVMQNPRHLVRRRGQEARLRCSPMKGHSHVYWYRQLPEEGLKFMVYLQKENIIDESGMPKERFSAEFPKEGPSILRIQQVVRGDSAAYFCASSPGVTTYNEQFFGPGTRLTVL.

V is TRBV5-1 and J is TRBJ2-7, with a possible D match to TRBD2 (6 bases). This CDR3 has 14 amino acids. Between the trimmed V and J ends, which lost 3 bases and 5 bases, there was a span of 15 bases. The germline V gene encodes CDR1 SGHRS and CDR2 YFSETQ. CDR3 nucleotides: TGCGCCAGCAGCTCGCCGACGGGACTCCACGAGCAGTACTTC. Translating gives CASSSPTGLHEQYF.

The chain combines TRBV9 with TRBJ2-1; D might be TRBD2 (6 bases). Germline V CDR1 and CDR2: SGDLS, YYNGEE. The CDR3 extends over 12 amino acids. The V end was cut by 3 bases, the J end by 7 bases, with 8 bases between. The CDR3 bases are TGTGCCAGCAGCGCGGGACTGAATGAGCAGTTCTTC. It specifies CASSAGLNEQFF.

This chain uses TRBV7-8 with TRBJ2-1, with D perhaps matching TRBD2 (7 bases). V was clipped by 2 bases and J by 7 bases, with 15 bases between them. The CDR3 covers 15 residues. Per the germline V gene, CDR1 is SGHVS and CDR2 is FQNEAQ. The CDR3 spells CASSLRWEGGNEQFF. The CDR3 bases are TGTGCCAGCAGCTTAAGGTGGGAGGGGGGGAATGAGCAGTTCTTC.

V is TRBV18 and J is TRBJ2-1; 13 bases align to TRBD2. J was trimmed by 2 bases and V by 3 bases; bases with no gene match: 4. Germline V CDR1 and CDR2: KGHSH, LQKENI. The CDR3 extends over 17 amino acids. CDR3 nucleotide sequence: TGTGCCAGCTCACCCTGGACTAGCGGGAGTCCCTACAATGAGCAGTTCTTC. Its protein product is CASSPWTSGSPYNEQFF.

CDR3: CASKAGQAYYNEQFF. CDR3 sequence (DNA): TGTGCCAGCAAGGCCGGACAGGCCTACTACAATGAGCAGTTCTTC. V and J are TRBV2 and TRBJ2-1, with 7 bases aligning to TRBD1. This CDR3 is 15 amino acids long. Germline V gene sequence: CDR1 SNHLY, CDR2 FYNNEI. With 7 bases clipped from V and 3 bases from J, the junction kept 9 bases outside the gene matches.

The rearrangement links TRBV6-6 to TRBJ2-1; 11 nucleotides agree with TRBD2. CDR3 length equals 14 residues. Per the germline V gene, CDR1 is MNHNY and CDR2 is SVGAGI (reference sequence). V lost 5 bases and J lost 9; bases outside the gene matches: 6. The chain's CDR3 is CASSQTSGSGEQFF. The CDR3 nucleotides read TGTGCCAGCAGTCAAACTAGCGGGAGCGGTGAGCAGTTCTTC.

Judged by abundance, this clone is medium-sized. The genes are TRBV5-4 and TRBJ1-2, with D maybe TRBD1 (5 bases). The CDR3 consists of 16 residues. Germline V gives CDR1 SGHNT, CDR2 YYREEE (reference sequence). V lost 0 bases and J 5 bases, leaving 17 bases between the germline ends. CDR3 bases: TGTGCCAGCAGCTTGGGTTCCAGGGTAACAGGTTATGGCTACACCTTC. This encodes CASSLGSRVTGYGYTF.

The CDR3 region has the DNA TGTGCCAGCAGTCGCCTCCGGGACAGGGGGCGCGAGCAGTACTTC. It yields the protein CASSRLRDRGREQYF. This chain joins TRBV6-5 and TRBJ2-7; 12 bases match TRBD1. Germline CDR1 reads MNHEY; CDR2 reads SVGAGI. The CDR3 consists of 15 residues. V was pared by 5 bases and J by 6 bases, with 8 bases of the junction left unmatched.

The chain combines TRBV4-1 with TRBJ1-5, with TRBD1 matching 8 bases. This CDR3 contains 17 residues. CDR1 and CDR2 (germline): MGHRA, YSYEKL. V shed 1 base, J shed 3 bases, and the junction held 8 bases outside the gene matches. The CDR3 DNA is TGCGCCAGCAGCCAAGGCGGACAGGGTTTCTCCAATCAGCCCCAGCATTTT. This codes for CASSQGGQGFSNQPQHF.

The V and J genes are TRBV10-1 and TRBJ2-4; the match to TRBD1 covers 7 bases. Trimming at V came to 6 bases and at J to 8 bases, leaving 13 bases not matched to a gene. Germline CDR1 WNHNN, CDR2 SYGVQD (reference sequence). The length of the CDR3 is 15 residues. The CDR3 is CASRQGEKYRDIQYF. Here the CDR3 DNA reads TGCGCCAGCAGGCAGGGGGAAAAATATCGGGACATTCAGTACTTC.

The chain employs TRBV7-9 and TRBJ2-7, with 7 bases fitting TRBD1. Germline CDR1 is SEHNR and CDR2 is FQNEAQ (reference sequence). The CDR3 extends over 14 amino acids. Germline trimming cut 3 bases from V and 1 base from J; bases unmatched to any gene: 3. The CDR3 is CASSLTGSSYEQYF. The DNA for the CDR3 is TGTGCCAGCAGCTTGACAGGGTCTTCCTACGAGCAGTACTTC.

The table lists this clone with a few counts. CDR3 nucleotide sequence: TGTGCCAGTAGTGAACTAGCTGGGGGTTTCAATGAGCAGTTCTTC. This gives the protein CASSELAGGFNEQFF. The rearrangement links TRBV19 to TRBJ2-1; D may be TRBD2 (6 bases). The germline V gene has CDR1 LNHDA and CDR2 SQIVND (reference sequence). The CDR3 sequence is 15 residues long. Trimming cost V 5 bases and J 6 bases, with 17 bases left between them.

The genes are TRBV5-4 and TRBJ2-2; D not certain. The CDR3 covers 14 residues. Germline CDR1 is SGHNT and CDR2 is YYREEE (reference sequence). The ends were cut back, 2 bases at V and 2 bases at J, with 7 bases in the middle. CDR3 coding DNA: TGTGCCAGCAGCTTCTCCCCCAACACCGGGGAGCTGTTTTTT. Protein product: CASSFSPNTGELFF.

This chain links TRBV9 with TRBJ2-2, with 13 bases that match TRBD2. This CDR3 is built from 14 residues. V dropped 6 bases and J dropped 8; count of bases not matched to a gene: 4. Germline V gene data show CDR1 as SGDLS and CDR2 as YYNGEE. CDR3 bases: TGTGCCAGCACTGAGGGACTAGCGGGAGGGGAGCTGTTTTTT. It specifies CASTEGLAGGELFF.

To note about this clone: The junction differs from germline at one of its ends, possibly a read error. The V gene is TRBV7-7, the J gene TRBJ2-2, with TRBD2 as a possible D gene (6 bases). CDR1 and CDR2 (germline): SSHAT, FNYEAQ (reference sequence). This CDR3 is built from 14 residues. The CDR3, as DNA: TGTGCTAGCAGCTTGGGACTTTTCACCGGGGAGCTGTTTTTT. Protein sequence: CASSLGLFTGELFF.